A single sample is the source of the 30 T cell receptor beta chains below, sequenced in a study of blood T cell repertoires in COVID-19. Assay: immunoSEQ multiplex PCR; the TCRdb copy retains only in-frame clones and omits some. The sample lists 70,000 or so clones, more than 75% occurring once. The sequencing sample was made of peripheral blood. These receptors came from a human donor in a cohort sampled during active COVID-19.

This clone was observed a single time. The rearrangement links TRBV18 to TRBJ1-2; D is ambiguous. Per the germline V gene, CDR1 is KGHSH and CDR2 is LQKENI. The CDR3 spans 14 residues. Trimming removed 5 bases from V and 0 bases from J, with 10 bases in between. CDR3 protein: CASSEQSTNYGYTF. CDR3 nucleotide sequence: TGTGCCAGCTCAGAACAGAGCACTAACTATGGCTACACCTTC.

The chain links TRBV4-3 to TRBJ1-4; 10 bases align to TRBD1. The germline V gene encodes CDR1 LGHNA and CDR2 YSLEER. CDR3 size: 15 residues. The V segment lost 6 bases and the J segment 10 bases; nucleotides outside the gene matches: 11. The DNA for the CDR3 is TGCGCCAGCAGTTCGGACAGGGGGTTACTAGCAAAACTGTTTTTT. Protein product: CASSSDRGLLAKLFF.

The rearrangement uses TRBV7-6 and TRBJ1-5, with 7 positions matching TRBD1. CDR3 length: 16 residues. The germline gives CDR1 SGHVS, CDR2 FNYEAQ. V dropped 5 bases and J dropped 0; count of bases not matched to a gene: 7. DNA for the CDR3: TGTGCCAGCAGCCTGGGACAGAAAAATAGCAATCAGCCCCAGCATTTT. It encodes CASSLGQKNSNQPQHF.

The DNA for the CDR3 is TGTGCCAGCAGTCGGGGCGGGACAGAAGTCTCTGGAAACACCATATATTTT. Protein sequence: CASSRGGTEVSGNTIYF. The chain uses TRBV6-6 and TRBJ1-3; 7 bases are shared with TRBD1. Germline V gives CDR1 MNHNY, CDR2 SVGAGI (reference sequence). With 5 bases clipped from V and 0 bases from J, the junction kept 10 bases outside the gene matches. CDR3 size: 17 residues.

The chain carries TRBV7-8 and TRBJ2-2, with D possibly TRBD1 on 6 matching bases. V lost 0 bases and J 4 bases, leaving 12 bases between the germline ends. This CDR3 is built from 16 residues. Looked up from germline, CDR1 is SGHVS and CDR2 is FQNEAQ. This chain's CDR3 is CASSLANGGSTGELFF. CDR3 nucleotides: TGTGCCAGCAGCTTAGCGAATGGGGGCAGCACCGGGGAGCTGTTTTTT.

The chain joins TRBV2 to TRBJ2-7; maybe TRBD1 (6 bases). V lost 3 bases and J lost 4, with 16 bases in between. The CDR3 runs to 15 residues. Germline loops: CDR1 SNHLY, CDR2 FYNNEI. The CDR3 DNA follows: TGTGCCAGCAGTGATGGACAGCGCCATGGTTACGAGCAGTACTTC. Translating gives CASSDGQRHGYEQYF.

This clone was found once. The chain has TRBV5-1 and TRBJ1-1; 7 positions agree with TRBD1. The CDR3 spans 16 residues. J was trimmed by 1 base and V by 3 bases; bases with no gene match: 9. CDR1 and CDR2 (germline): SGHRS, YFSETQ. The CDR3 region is CASSSWTGDGNTEAFF. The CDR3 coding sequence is TGCGCCAGCAGCTCCTGGACAGGAGATGGGAACACTGAAGCTTTCTTT.

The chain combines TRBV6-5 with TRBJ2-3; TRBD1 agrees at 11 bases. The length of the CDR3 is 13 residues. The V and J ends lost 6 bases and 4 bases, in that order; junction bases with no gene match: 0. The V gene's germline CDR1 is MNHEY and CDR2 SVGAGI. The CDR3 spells CASRGQGADTQYF. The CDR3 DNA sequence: TGTGCCAGCAGGGGACAGGGGGCAGATACGCAGTATTTT.

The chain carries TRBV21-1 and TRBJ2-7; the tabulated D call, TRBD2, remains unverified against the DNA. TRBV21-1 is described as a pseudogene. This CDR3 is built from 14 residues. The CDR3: CASTGGEGPYEQYF. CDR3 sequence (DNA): TGTGCCAGCACCGGGGGGGAGGGGCCCTACGAGCAGTACTTC.

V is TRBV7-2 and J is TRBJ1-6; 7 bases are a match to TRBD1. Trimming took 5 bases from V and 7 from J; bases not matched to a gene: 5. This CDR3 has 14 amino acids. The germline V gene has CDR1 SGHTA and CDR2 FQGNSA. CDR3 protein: CASSGDSRNSPLHF. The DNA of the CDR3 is TGTGCCAGCAGCGGGGACAGCCGAAATTCACCCCTCCACTTT.

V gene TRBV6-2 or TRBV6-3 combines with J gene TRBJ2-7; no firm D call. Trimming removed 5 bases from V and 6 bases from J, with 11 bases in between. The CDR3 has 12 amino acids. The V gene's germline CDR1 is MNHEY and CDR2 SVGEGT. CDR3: CASSPRLGEQYF. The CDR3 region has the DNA TGTGCCAGCAGTCCCAGGTTGGGCGAGCAGTACTTC.

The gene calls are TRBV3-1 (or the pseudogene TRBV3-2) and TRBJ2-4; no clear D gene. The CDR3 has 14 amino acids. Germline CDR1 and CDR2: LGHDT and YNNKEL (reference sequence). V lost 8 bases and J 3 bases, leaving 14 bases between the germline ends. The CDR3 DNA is TGTGCCAGCGGTGACGGGTCCTTCAAAAACATTCAGTACTTC. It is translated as CASGDGSFKNIQYF.

The CDR3 DNA follows: TGCAGCGTTGAGGACAGGGGAAACACCATATATTTT. It codes for CSVEDRGNTIYF. The V and J genes are TRBV29-1 and TRBJ1-3; 7 bases map to TRBD1. Germline values: CDR1 SQVTM, CDR2 ANQGSEA. V dropped 3 bases and J dropped 4; count of bases not matched to a gene: 0. The CDR3 totals 12 residues.

The CDR3 protein is CASSPGGSQPQHF. The CDR3 DNA reads TGTGCCAGCTCACCGGGAGGGTCTCAGCCCCAGCATTTT. The gene calls are TRBV18 and TRBJ1-5; D is ambiguous. Trimming took 3 bases from V and 6 from J, leaving 9 bases between them. The germline V gene has CDR1 KGHSH and CDR2 LQKENI. This CDR3 is built from 13 residues.

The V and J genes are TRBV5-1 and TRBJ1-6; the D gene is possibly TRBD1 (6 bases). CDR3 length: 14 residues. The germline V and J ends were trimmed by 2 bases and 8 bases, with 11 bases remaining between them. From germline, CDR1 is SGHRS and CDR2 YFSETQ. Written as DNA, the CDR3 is TGCGCCAGCAGCTTCGGACAGAGCTATTCACCCCTCCACTTT. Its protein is CASSFGQSYSPLHF.

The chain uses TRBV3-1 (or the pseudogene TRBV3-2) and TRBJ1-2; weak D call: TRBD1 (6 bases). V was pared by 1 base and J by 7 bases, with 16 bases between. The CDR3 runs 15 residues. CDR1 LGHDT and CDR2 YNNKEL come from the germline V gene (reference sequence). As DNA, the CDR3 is TGTGCCAGCAGCCAAGGGCCCACAGGGTTCGGTGGCTACACCTTC. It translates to CASSQGPTGFGGYTF.

The DNA for the CDR3 is TGTGCCAGTAGCCCTGAGATGGGGCGGTACGAGCAGTACTTC. Translating gives CASSPEMGRYEQYF. The V and J genes are TRBV19 and TRBJ2-7, with D possibly matching TRBD1 (5 bases). The germline V gene encodes CDR1 LNHDA and CDR2 SQIVND (reference sequence). Trimming left V 6 bases short and J 4 bases short, with 16 bases between. The CDR3 is 14 residues long.

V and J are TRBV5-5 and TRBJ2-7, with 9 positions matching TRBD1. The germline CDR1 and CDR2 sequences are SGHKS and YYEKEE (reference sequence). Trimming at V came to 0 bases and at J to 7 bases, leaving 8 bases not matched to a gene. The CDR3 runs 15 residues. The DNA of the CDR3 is TGTGCCAGCAGCTTGGTCTACCGAGGGACAGGGGAGCAGTACTTC. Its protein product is CASSLVYRGTGEQYF.

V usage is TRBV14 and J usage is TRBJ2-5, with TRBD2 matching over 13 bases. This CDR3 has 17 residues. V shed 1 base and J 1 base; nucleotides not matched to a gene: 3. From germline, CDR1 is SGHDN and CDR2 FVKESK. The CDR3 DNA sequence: TGTGCCAGCAGCCAAGGTTGGACTAGCGGGGGCCAAGAGACCCAGTACTTC. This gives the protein CASSQGWTSGGQETQYF.

For the CDR3, the DNA is TGTGCCAGCACCTCGGACAGGGCTACTGAAGCTTTCTTT. Encoded protein: CASTSDRATEAFF. The chain couples TRBV7-2 to TRBJ1-1; TRBD1 agrees at 8 bases. The CDR3 has 13 amino acids. V shed 7 bases and J 5 bases; nucleotides not matched to a gene: 6. The germline CDR1 and CDR2 sequences are SGHTA and FQGNSA.

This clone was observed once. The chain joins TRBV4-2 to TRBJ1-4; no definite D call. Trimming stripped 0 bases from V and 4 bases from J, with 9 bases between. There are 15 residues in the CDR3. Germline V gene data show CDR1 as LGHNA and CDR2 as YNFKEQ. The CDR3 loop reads CASSQDRGFNEKLFF. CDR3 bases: TGTGCCAGCAGCCAAGACAGAGGGTTTAATGAAAAACTGTTTTTT.

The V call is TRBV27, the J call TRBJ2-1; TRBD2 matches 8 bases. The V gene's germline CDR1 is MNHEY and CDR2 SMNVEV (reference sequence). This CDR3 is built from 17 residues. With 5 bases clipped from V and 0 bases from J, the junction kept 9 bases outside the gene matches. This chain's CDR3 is CASSTRGGPSSYNEQFF. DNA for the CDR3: TGTGCCAGCAGTACACGCGGGGGGCCGAGCTCCTACAATGAGCAGTTCTTC.

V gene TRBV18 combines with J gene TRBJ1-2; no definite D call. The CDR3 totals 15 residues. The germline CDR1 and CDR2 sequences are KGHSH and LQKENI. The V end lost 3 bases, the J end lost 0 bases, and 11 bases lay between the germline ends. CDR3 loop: CASSPIAESNYGYTF. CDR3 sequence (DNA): TGTGCCAGCTCACCGATCGCAGAATCTAACTATGGCTACACCTTC.

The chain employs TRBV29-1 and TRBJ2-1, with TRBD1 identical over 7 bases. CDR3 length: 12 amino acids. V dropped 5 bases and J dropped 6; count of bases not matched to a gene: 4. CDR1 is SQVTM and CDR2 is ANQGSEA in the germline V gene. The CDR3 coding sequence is TGCAGCGTTAGGGGGCCCGGCAATGAGCAGTTCTTC. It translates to CSVRGPGNEQFF.

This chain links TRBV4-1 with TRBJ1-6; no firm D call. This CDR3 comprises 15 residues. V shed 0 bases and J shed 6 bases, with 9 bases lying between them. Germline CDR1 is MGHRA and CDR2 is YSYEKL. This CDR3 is CASSQENRSNSPLHF. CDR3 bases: TGCGCCAGCAGCCAAGAGAACAGAAGTAATTCACCCCTCCACTTT.

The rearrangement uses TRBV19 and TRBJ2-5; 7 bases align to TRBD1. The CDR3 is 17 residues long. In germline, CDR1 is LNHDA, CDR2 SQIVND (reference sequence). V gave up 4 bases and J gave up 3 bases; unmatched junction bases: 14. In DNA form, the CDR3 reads TGTGCCAGTAGTACTCGCCCCTCGACAGGGTACGAAGAGACCCAGTACTTC. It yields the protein CASSTRPSTGYEETQYF. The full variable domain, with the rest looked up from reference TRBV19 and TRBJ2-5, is DGGITQSPKYLFRKEGQNVTLSCEQNLNHDAMYWYRQDPGQGLRLIYYSQIVNDFQKGDIAEGYSVSREKKESFPLTVTSAQKNPTAFYLCASSTRPSTGYEETQYFGPGTRLLVL.

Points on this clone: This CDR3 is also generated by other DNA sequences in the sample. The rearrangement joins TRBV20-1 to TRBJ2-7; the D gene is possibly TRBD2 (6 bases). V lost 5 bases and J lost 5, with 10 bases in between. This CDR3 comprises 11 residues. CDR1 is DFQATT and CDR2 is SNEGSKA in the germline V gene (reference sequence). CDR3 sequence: CSADRGNEQYF. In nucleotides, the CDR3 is TGCAGTGCTGACCGGGGGAACGAGCAGTACTTC.

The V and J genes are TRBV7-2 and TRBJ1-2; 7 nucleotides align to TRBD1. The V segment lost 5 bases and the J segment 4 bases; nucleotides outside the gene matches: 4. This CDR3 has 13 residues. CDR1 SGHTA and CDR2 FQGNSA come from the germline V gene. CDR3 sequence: CASSPGQIYGYTF. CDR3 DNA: TGTGCCAGCAGCCCGGGACAGATCTATGGCTACACCTTC.

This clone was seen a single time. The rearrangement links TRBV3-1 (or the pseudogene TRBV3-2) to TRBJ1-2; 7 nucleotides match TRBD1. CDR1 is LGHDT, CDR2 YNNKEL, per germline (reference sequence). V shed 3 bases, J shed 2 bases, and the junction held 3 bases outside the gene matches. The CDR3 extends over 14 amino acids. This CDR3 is CASSQMDRNYGYTF. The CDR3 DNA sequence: TGTGCCAGCAGCCAGATGGACAGGAACTATGGCTACACCTTC.

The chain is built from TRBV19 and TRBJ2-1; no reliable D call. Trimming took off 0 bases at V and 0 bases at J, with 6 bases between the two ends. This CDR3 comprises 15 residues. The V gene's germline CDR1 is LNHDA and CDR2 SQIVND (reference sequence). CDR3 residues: CASSIDASSYNEQFF. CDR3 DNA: TGTGCCAGTAGTATAGATGCTAGCTCCTACAATGAGCAGTTCTTC.